This T cell receptor beta chain derives from a study of T-cell memory formation after mild COVID-19. General study results and limits: The main location of contracting CD4+ clones was CM and EM, and that of contracting CD8+ clones was EMRA. Nothing showed for sure that second-wave clones peaking on day 37 were SARS-CoV-2 specific.

The CDR3 runs 16 residues. Each CDR3 protein gets one entry after TCRdb re-called the 5' RACE reads with MiXCR. Of approximately 290,000 distinct CDR3 sequences in the sample, roughly a fifth were seen once. This clonotype has just a few counts. What it binds is unknown. The source is a man aged 18 to 35 who had mild COVID-19 (a few samples of this study predate the infection). Cell type and time point are not known. The chain carries TRBV21-1 and TRBJ2-5; the D call TRBD1 from the table was never checked on the DNA. TRBV21-1 is termed a pseudogene. The sequenced sample was PBMCs or a T cell subset sorted from them (not recorded which). The CDR3 DNA reads TGTGCCAGCAGCAACAAAGCCCCCAGGGGCCAAGAGACCCAGTACTTC. Its translation: CASSNKAPRGQETQYF.